The 2 T cell receptor beta chains listed next were all sequenced from one sample in a study of OX40 agonist ivuxolimab in advanced cancers. Assay used: immunoSEQ multiplex PCR; TCRdb lists only in-frame clones, some missing. The sample yields some 74,000 clones, around 82% seen once. The sequences come from CD4+ or CD8+ T cells sorted from blood, collected in a trial of the OX40 agonist ivuxolimab. These receptor sequences come from an adult with an advanced solid tumor such as melanoma, head and neck, liver or kidney cancer.

CDR3 residues: CAIRDSGPGGELFF. In DNA, the CDR3 is TGTGCCATCAGGGACAGTGGGCCCGGGGGGGAGCTGTTTTTT. The chain employs TRBV10-3 and TRBJ2-2, with D perhaps matching TRBD1 (6 bases). The CDR3 spans 14 residues. Germline lookup yields CDR1 ENHRY and CDR2 SYGVKD. Trimming stripped 6 bases from V and 8 bases from J, with 16 bases between.

The chain recombines TRBV6-1 with TRBJ1-2; D remains ambiguous. V dropped 1 base and J dropped 4 bases, with 7 bases sitting between them. The CDR3 totals 13 residues. Germline CDR1 and CDR2: MNHNS and SASEGT. The CDR3 loop reads CASSEGLTYGYTF. The CDR3 DNA sequence: TGTGCCAGCAGTGAAGGACTGACCTATGGCTACACCTTC.